This T cell receptor beta chain was obtained from a study of cytomegalovirus exposure and HLA in healthy donors. Primers included in the PCR were 60 Vbeta and 13 Jbeta primers. Generated by immunoSEQ multiplex PCR, the TCRdb table keeps only in-frame clones and is missing some. The sample has about 180,000 clones, roughly four fifths seen once. This CDR3 has 14 amino acids. Germline CDR1 reads SGHAT; CDR2 reads FQNNGV. V shed 4 bases and J 9 bases; nucleotides not matched to a gene: 12. The specimen sequenced was PBMCs. The TCR sequence derives from a woman aged 50 to 60 in good health and CMV-seronegative. This sequence joins TRBV11-2 and TRBJ2-7; 7 bases line up with TRBD2. The CDR3 coding sequence is TGTGCCAGCAGCTCCCAGTGGGGACTACGAGGGCAGTACTTC. It is translated as CASSSQWGLRGQYF.